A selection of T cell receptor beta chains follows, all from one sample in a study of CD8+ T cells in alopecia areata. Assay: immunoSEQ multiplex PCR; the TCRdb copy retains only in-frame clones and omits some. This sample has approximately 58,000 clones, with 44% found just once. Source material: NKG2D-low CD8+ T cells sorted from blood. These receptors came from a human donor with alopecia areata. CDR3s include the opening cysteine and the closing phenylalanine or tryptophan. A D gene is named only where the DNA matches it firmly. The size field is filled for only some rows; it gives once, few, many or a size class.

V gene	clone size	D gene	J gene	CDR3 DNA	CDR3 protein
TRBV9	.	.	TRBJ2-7	TGTGCCAGCAGCGTAGACCCTACGTCGGCGAGGAACGTGTACGAGCAGTACTTC	CASSVDPTSARNVYEQYF
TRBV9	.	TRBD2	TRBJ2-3	TGTGCCAGCAGCGTAGTAGCGGGAGGGTTCACAGATACGCAGTATTTT	CASSVVAGGFTDTQYF
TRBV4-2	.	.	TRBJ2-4	TGTGCCAGCAGCCAGAATGGGCTTAAGGCGTACTTC	CASSQNGLKAYF
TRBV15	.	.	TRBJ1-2	TGTGCCACCAGCAGAGAGGGTGTTGGTGGCTACACCTTC	CATSREGVGGYTF
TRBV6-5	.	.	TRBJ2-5	TGTGCCAGCAGTTACGGGACCTTAGAGACCCAGTACTTC	CASSYGTLETQYF
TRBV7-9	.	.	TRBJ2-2	TGTGCCACAAACACCGGGGAGCTGTTTTTT	CATNTGELFF
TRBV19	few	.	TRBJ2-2	TGTGCCTCGCGAGAGGGTATCGGGGAGCTGTTTTTT	CASREGIGELFF
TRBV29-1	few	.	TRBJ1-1	TGCAGCGTTGAAGTATTGCGGCGGGGGATGAACACTGAAGCTTTCTTT	CSVEVLRRGMNTEAFF
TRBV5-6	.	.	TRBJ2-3	TGTGCCAGCAGCACTACTCCCGATACGCAGTATTTT	CASSTTPDTQYF
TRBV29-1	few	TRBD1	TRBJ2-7	TGCAGCGTGACAGGGATGGAGCAGTACTTC	CSVTGMEQYF
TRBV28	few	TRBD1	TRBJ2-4	TGTGCCAGCAGTTTTTCAGGGGGAAACATTCAGTACTTC	CASSFSGGNIQYF
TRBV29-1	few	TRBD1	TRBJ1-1	TGCAGCGCCATTACAGGGGACACTGAAGCTTTCTTT	CSAITGDTEAFF
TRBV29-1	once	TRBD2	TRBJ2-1	TGCAGCGGTAGCGGGGGACTCTACAATGAGCAGTTCTTC	CSGSGGLYNEQFF
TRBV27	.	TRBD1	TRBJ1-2	TGTGCCAGCAGTCCCCGGACAGGATATGGCTACACCTTC	CASSPRTGYGYTF
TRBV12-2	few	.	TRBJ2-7	TGTGCAAGTCGCCCAGCTTGGGCGGGTTACGAGCAGTACTTC	CASRPAWAGYEQYF
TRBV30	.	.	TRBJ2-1	TGTGCCTGGAGTGTTAGCGTTAGCTCCTACAATGAGCAGTTCTTC	CAWSVSVSSYNEQFF
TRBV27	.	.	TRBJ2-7	TGTGCCAGCAGTTCGGGGTCCTCCTACGAGCAGTACTTC	CASSSGSSYEQYF
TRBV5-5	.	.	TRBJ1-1	TGTGCCAGCAGCTTGGCATGGGGGAACACTGAAGCTTTCTTT	CASSLAWGNTEAFF
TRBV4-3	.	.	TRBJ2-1	TGCGCCAGCAGCCGGACGAAGGGAAGAAACAATGAGCAGTTCTTC	CASSRTKGRNNEQFF
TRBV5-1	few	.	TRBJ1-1	TGCGCCAGCAGCTTGGCCGGGGTATCCACTGAAGCTTTCTTT	CASSLAGVSTEAFF
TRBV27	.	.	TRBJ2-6	TGTGCCAGCAGATCTGGGGCCAACGTCCTGACTTTC	CASRSGANVLTF
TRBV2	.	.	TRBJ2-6	TGTGCCACGAAACAGGAGTCTGGGGCCAACGTCCTGACTTTC	CATKQESGANVLTF
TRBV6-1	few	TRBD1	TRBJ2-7	TGTGCCAGCATACCGGGACAGGGAAGCGACGAGCAGTACTTC	CASIPGQGSDEQYF
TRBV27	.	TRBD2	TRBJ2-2	TGTGCCAGCAGTGTAGGGAGGGTAGCCGGGGAGCTGTTTTTT	CASSVGRVAGELFF
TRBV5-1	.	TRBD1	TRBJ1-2	TGCGCCAGCAGCTTGGATGTTGGACAGGGGGATGGCTACACCTTC	CASSLDVGQGDGYTF
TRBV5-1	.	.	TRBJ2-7	TGCGCCAGCAGCCGAACGACAGCAACGTACGAGCAGTACTTC	CASSRTTATYEQYF
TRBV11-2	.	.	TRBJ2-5	TGTGCCAGCAGCTTAGCCGCCGGGAGAGACCAAGAGACCCAGTACTTC	CASSLAAGRDQETQYF
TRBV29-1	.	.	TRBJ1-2	TGCAGCGTTGAAGAGGACAGAAACTATGGCTACACCTTC	CSVEEDRNYGYTF
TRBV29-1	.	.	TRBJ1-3	TGCAGCGTTGAGGGACGTGGAAGGGCTTCAGGAAACACCATATATTTT	CSVEGRGRASGNTIYF
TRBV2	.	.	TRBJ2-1	TGTGCCAGCAGTGGAGGCCATGAGCAGTTCTTC	CASSGGHEQFF
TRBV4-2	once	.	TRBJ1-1	TGTGCCAGCAGCCTCAAGTCGGGGGCGAACACTGAAGCTTTCTTT	CASSLKSGANTEAFF
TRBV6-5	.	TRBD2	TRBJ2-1	TGTGCCAGCAGTCTAGCGGGGGACAATGAGCAGTTCTTC	CASSLAGDNEQFF
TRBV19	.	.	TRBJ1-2	TGTGCCAGTAGTATAGTCGGTAACTATGGCTACACCTTC	CASSIVGNYGYTF
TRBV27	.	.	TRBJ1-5	TGTGCCAGCAGTTTTGGGCAGACAAATCAGCCCCAGCATTTT	CASSFGQTNQPQHF
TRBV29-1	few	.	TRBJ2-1	TGCAGCGTTGAGGTGGGGTTCAGTGAGCAGTTCTTC	CSVEVGFSEQFF
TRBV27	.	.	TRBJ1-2	TGTGCCAGCAGTTTGATGGGGCAAAGCTATGGCTACACCTTC	CASSLMGQSYGYTF
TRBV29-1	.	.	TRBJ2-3	TGCAGCGTTGATGTAGGACTTTCTAGCACAGATACGCAGTATTTT	CSVDVGLSSTDTQYF
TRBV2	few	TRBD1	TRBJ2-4	TGTGCCAGCGCGGGACAGGTTAAGGACATTCAGTACTTC	CASAGQVKDIQYF
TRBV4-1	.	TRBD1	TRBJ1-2	TGCGCCAGCAGCTGGACAGGGTCTGGCTACACCTTC	CASSWTGSGYTF
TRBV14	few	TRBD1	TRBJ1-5	TGTGCCAGCAGCACCCCAAGGAAGGGGGCCCGCAATCAGCCCCAGCATTTT	CASSTPRKGARNQPQHF
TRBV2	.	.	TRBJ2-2	TGTGCCAGCATCAGATCGCTCAGGGAGCTGTTTTTT	CASIRSLRELFF